This passage covers 15 T cell receptor beta chains from one sample sequenced in a study of vaccination and CD4 T cells after COVID-19. Noted treatment: roughly 11-day PBMC culture with coronavirus spike peptide pools or control peptides (ViraFEST assay). The antigens these receptors bind are not known. The Oncomine TCR Beta short-read assay was applied to DNA of cultured CD4+ T cells. TCRdb used MiXCR to reprocess the PCR reads, holding one entry per CDR3 protein. The table shows roughly 15,000 distinct CDR3 sequences, with under 40% occurring only once. The sequenced sample was CD4+ T cells from blood, cultured in vitro. Source of these receptors: a human donor who had recovered from COVID-19.

The V call is TRBV9, the J call TRBJ2-2; TRBD2 aligns across 7 bases. The CDR3 consists of 15 residues. From germline, CDR1 is SGDLS and CDR2 YYNGEE. Trimming cost V 7 bases and J 0 bases; bases outside gene matches: 6. CDR3 bases: TGTGCCAGCTGGAGCGGGACTACGAACACCGGGGAGCTGTTTTTT. It yields the protein CASWSGTTNTGELFF.

This clonotype was seen a few times. The chain recombines TRBV7-9 with TRBJ1-4; 10 bases match TRBD1. V lost 5 bases, J lost 8 bases, and 5 bases stayed unmatched. Germline CDR1 reads SEHNR; CDR2 reads FQNEAQ (reference sequence). The CDR3 covers 14 residues. CDR3 DNA: TGTGCCAGCAGCCGACAGGGGGCGATGGAAAAACTGTTTTTT. Translating gives CASSRQGAMEKLFF.

In its sample, this clonotype was seen a few times. The rearrangement uses TRBV28 and TRBJ1-3; D is ambiguous. The CDR3 totals 14 residues. Germline V CDR1 and CDR2: MDHEN, SYDVKM. V shed 2 bases and J shed 4 bases, with 9 bases lying between them. CDR3 nucleotides: TGTGCCAGCAGTTTAAGTGGCGGCGGAAACACCATATATTTT. Residues: CASSLSGGGNTIYF.

V and J are TRBV7-9 and TRBJ2-3; D unresolved. V lost 0 bases, J lost 7 bases, and 5 bases lay in between. Germline V CDR1 and CDR2: SEHNR, FQNEAQ (reference sequence). The length of the CDR3 is 12 residues. Here the CDR3 DNA reads TGTGCCAGCAGCTTAGCTACTAATACGCAGTATTTT. Protein product: CASSLATNTQYF. Together with reference TRBV7-9 and TRBJ2-3, the CDR3 gives the full variable domain: DTGVSQNPRHKITKRGQNVTFRCDPISEHNRLYWYRQTLGQGPEFLTYFQNEAQLEKSRLLSDRFSAERPKGSFSTLEIQRTEQGDSAMYLCASSLATNTQYFGPGTRLTVL.

This chain links TRBV15 with TRBJ1-2, with 7 bases aligning to TRBD1. This CDR3 is built from 14 residues. Germline V gives CDR1 LNHNV, CDR2 YYDKDF (reference sequence). J lost 7 bases, V lost 0 bases, and 5 bases had no gene match. Written as DNA, the CDR3 is TGTGCCACCAGCAGAGAGGACAGGACGCTTGGCTACACCTTC. This translates into CATSREDRTLGYTF.

The CDR3 sequence: CASSLVRRETQYF. CDR3 bases: TGTGCCAGCAGTTTAGTGCGACGAGAGACCCAGTACTTC. The chain combines TRBV12-3 or TRBV12-4 with TRBJ2-5; no clear D. Deletions cut 1 base from V and 4 bases from J, with 7 bases between. The CDR3 totals 13 residues.

This chain links TRBV10-3 with TRBJ1-5; D remains ambiguous. Germline CDR1 ENHRY, CDR2 SYGVKD. The CDR3 totals 13 residues. V was pared by 9 bases and J by 4 bases, with 13 bases between. The CDR3 DNA follows: TGTGCCATAGGAAGCGGAGTTAATCAGCCCCAGCATTTT. It encodes CAIGSGVNQPQHF.

The rearrangement links TRBV6-2 or TRBV6-3 to TRBJ2-1; D remains unclear. The CDR3 sequence is 16 residues long. Germline assignment: CDR1 MNHEY and CDR2 SVGEGT. Trimming cost V 2 bases and J 0 bases, with 11 bases left between them. The CDR3 DNA reads as TGTGCCAGCAGTTACCGCGGCCCAAGCTCCTACAATGAGCAGTTCTTC. Protein: CASSYRGPSSYNEQFF.

The chain recombines TRBV28 with TRBJ2-5, with 9 positions matching TRBD2. The junction had 9 bases not matched to a gene; V was cut back by 5 bases and J by 2 bases. Per germline, CDR1 MDHEN and CDR2 SYDVKM. CDR3 size: 16 residues. The CDR3 DNA follows: TGTGCCAGCAGTACCTATAGCGGGAGAGGGCAAGAGACCCAGTACTTC. Translating it yields CASSTYSGRGQETQYF.

This clonotype is deemed medium-sized. The rearrangement uses TRBV15 and TRBJ1-2, with a tentative D call TRBD1 (6 bases). Trimming removed 0 bases at V and 4 bases at J, with 9 bases between. CDR3 length: 14 amino acids. Germline CDR1 is LNHNV and CDR2 is YYDKDF (reference sequence). CDR3 in DNA: TGTGCCACCAGCAGAGATTACAGGGCCTATGGCTACACCTTC. Residues: CATSRDYRAYGYTF.

The chain joins TRBV2 to TRBJ1-5; TRBD1 agrees at 7 bases. Germline CDR1 is SNHLY and CDR2 is FYNNEI. The CDR3 loop spans 14 amino acids. The ends lost 5 bases at V and 2 bases at J; junction bases unmatched: 3. CDR3 in DNA: TGTGCCAGCAGTCGACAGGGTGGCAATCAGCCCCAGCATTTT. Its translation is CASSRQGGNQPQHF.

The chain has TRBV5-1 and TRBJ2-7; D not certain. V was clipped by 0 bases and J by 3 bases, with 10 bases between them. Germline V gene sequence: CDR1 SGHRS, CDR2 YFSETQ. The CDR3 runs 14 residues. CDR3 DNA: TGCGCCAGCAGCTTGGGTACAGCCGGCTACGAGCAGTACTTC. It codes for CASSLGTAGYEQYF.

The V gene is TRBV20-1, the J gene TRBJ1-2, with D possibly matching TRBD1 (6 bases). The CDR3 covers 14 residues. Germline lookup yields CDR1 DFQATT and CDR2 SNEGSKA (reference sequence). V was clipped by 3 bases and J by 4 bases, with 15 bases between them. DNA for the CDR3: TGCAGTGCTAGTCGGACAGAGAACCTCTATGGCTACACCTTC. It encodes CSASRTENLYGYTF.

The CDR3: CASSSSGTSHYEQYF. Written as DNA, the CDR3 is TGTGCCAGCAGTTCATCCGGGACTAGCCACTACGAGCAGTACTTC. The chain couples TRBV28 to TRBJ2-7; 9 bases line up with TRBD2. Germline CDR1 reads MDHEN; CDR2 reads SYDVKM. After removal of 4 bases from V and 3 bases from J, the junction contained 7 bases not matched to a gene. This CDR3 has 15 residues.

This clonotype appeared a few times. V and J are TRBV18 and TRBJ1-5; 7 positions agree with TRBD1. The CDR3 contains 14 residues. J was trimmed by 4 bases and V by 2 bases; bases with no gene match: 2. CDR1 KGHSH and CDR2 LQKENI come from the germline V gene. CDR3 nucleotide sequence: TGTGCCAGCTCACCAGGACAGGCTAATCAGCCCCAGCATTTT. This codes for CASSPGQANQPQHF.